The clone carrying this T cell receptor (beta chain) was seen ten or more times. Its antigen is as yet unknown. RNA transcripts yielded amplified TCR beta CDR3 regions. In the first-round RT-PCR of the TCR CDR3, the HTBI primer set was used. Via MiXCR, TCRdb re-called the multiplex PCR reads, giving one row per CDR3 protein. This repertoire shows more than 500,000 distinct CDR3 sequences, 15% to 20% found once; its top ten account for 3.8%. The PBMCs had their origin in 10 ml of fresh peripheral blood. This record comes from a study of T cells in Graves' hyperthyroidism and ophthalmopathy. About the research overall: Blood from the periphery was taken at initial diagnosis, before any treatment. General study results and limits: Model output signaled ophthalmopathy a median roughly 6.5 months ahead of onset. Most thyroid clonotypes with frequency above 0.001 were detected in blood.

The V end was cut by 2 bases, the J end by 4 bases, with 6 bases between. Germline CDR1 reads MNHNS; CDR2 reads SASEGT. This CDR3 spans 13 amino acids. The chain couples TRBV6-1 to TRBJ2-1; D ambiguous. Source material: blood. This TCR came from a woman younger than 45 with Graves' hyperthyroidism. DNA for the CDR3: TGTGCCAGCAGTGAATTGGTATACAATGAGCAGTTCTTC. Amino acids: CASSELVYNEQFF.